This TCR beta chain was sequenced during a study of tumor and adjacent non-tumor tissue in lung cancer. Study as a whole: Around 4.2 million productive TCRbeta reads were obtained per sample on average.

Germline assignment: CDR1 DFQATT and CDR2 SNEGSKA (reference sequence). This CDR3 has 16 amino acids. The library came from three nested PCR rounds adapted from ARM-PCR protocols. One entry per CDR3 protein, called by TCRdb with MiXCR from the multiplex PCR reads. The sample includes 100,000 or so distinct CDR3 sequences, more than 55% of them seen just once. The template was RNA from unsorted bulk tissue. This non-tumor lung sample came from over 3 cm beyond the tumor edge. Findings and limits, study-wide: Higher tumor TCR diversity was associated with shorter survival. Significantly higher TCR diversity was found in tumor than normal lung. Top 100 clones took a larger repertoire share in normal lung.

As concerns this clonotype: As yet, its antigen is unknown. At one boundary the junction diverges from the germline segment, which might be a read error.

The chain uses TRBV20-1 and TRBJ2-2, with no clear D. The clonotype originates from a man younger than 40 with non-small cell lung cancer. The sequenced material came from distant non-tumor lung tissue. CDR3 amino acids: CSDRDQRHGLPGELFF. In nucleotides, the CDR3 is TGCAGTGATAGAGATCAGAGGCATGGTCTGCCCGGGGAGCTGTTTTTT.